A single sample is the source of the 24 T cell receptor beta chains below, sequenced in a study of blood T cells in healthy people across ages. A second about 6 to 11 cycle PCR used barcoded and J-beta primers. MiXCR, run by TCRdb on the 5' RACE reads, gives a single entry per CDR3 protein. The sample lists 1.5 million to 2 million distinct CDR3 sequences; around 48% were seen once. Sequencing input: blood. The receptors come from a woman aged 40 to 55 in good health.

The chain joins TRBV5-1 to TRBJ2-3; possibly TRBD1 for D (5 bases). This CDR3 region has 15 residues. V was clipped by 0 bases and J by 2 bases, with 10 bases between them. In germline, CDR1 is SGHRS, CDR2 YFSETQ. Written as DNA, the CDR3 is TGCGCCAGCAGCTTGGAGGCAGGGAACACAGATACGCAGTATTTT. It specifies CASSLEAGNTDTQYF.

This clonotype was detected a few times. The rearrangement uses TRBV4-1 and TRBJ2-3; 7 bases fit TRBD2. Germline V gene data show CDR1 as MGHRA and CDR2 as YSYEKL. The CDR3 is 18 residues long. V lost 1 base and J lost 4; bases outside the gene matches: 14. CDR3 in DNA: TGCGCCAGCAGCCAAGCTGTCAGCGCTAGCGGCCAATCAGATACGCAGTATTTT. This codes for CASSQAVSASGQSDTQYF.

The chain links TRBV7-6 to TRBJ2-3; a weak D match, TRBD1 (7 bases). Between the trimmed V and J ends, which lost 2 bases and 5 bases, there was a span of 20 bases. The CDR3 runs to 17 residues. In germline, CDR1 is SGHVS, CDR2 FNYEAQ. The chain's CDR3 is CASSLIVLSGGGDTQYF. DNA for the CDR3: TGTGCCAGCAGCTTAATCGTTTTGTCAGGGGGAGGAGATACGCAGTATTTT.

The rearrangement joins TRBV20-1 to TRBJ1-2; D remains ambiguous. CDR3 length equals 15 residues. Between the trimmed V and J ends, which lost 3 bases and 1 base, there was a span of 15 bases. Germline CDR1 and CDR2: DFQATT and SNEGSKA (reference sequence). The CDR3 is CSASKGSSLNYGYTF. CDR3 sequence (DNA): TGCAGTGCTAGCAAGGGTTCAAGTCTTAACTATGGCTACACCTTC.

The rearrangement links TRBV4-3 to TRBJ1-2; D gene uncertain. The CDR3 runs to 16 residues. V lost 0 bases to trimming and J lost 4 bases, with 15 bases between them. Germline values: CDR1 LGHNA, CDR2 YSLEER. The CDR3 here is CASSQEHTGDVYGYTF. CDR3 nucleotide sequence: TGCGCCAGCAGCCAAGAACATACGGGAGATGTCTATGGCTACACCTTC.

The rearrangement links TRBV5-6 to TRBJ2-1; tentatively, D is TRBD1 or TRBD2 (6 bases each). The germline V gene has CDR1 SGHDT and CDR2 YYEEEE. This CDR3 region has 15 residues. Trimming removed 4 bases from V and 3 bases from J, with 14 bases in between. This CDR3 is CASSRGGNIYNEQFF. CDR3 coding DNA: TGTGCCAGCAGCCGAGGGGGGAACATCTACAATGAGCAGTTCTTC.

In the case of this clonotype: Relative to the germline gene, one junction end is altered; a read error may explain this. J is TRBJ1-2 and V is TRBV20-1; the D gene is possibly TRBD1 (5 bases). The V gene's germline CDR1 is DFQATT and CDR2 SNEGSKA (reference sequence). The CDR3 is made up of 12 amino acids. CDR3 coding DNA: TGCAGTGCTAGTACAGGCTTAGATGGCTGCACCTTC. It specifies CSASTGLDGCTF.

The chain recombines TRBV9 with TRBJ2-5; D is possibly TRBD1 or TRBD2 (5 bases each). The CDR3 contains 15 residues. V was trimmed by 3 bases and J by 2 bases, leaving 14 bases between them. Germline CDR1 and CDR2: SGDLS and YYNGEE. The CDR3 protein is CASSGSGRHQETQYF. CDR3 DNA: TGTGCCAGCAGCGGATCGGGACGACATCAAGAGACCCAGTACTTC.

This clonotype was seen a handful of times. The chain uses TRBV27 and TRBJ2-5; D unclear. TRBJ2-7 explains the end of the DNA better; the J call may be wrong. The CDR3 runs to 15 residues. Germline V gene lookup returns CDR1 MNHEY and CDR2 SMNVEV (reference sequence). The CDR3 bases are TGTGCCAGCAGTTTAAGTGCCGGACCCATACACGAGCAGTACTTC. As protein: CASSLSAGPIHEQYF.

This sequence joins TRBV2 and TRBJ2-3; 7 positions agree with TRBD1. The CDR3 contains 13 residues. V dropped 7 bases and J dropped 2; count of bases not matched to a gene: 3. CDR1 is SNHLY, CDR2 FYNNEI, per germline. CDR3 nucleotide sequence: TGTGCCAGCACGGGACAGCTCACAGATACGCAGTATTTT. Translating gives CASTGQLTDTQYF.

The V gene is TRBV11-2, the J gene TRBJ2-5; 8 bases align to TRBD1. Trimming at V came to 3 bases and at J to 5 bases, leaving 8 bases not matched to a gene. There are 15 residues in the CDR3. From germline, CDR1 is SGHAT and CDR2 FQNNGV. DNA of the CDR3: TGTGCCAGCAGCTTTTTCACAGGGGGAGTGGAGACCCAGTACTTC. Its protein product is CASSFFTGGVETQYF. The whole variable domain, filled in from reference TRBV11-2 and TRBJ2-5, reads EAGVAQSPRYKIIEKRQSVAFWCNPISGHATLYWYQQILGQGPKLLIQFQNNGVVDDSQLPKDRFSAERLKGVDSTLKIQPAKLEDSAVYLCASSFFTGGVETQYFGPGTRLLVL.

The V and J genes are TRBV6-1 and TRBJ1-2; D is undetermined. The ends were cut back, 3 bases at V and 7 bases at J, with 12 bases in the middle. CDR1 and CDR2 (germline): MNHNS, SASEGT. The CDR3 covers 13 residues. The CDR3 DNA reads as TGTGCCAGCAGTGACCCCTCCCGCCTTGGCTACACCTTC. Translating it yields CASSDPSRLGYTF.

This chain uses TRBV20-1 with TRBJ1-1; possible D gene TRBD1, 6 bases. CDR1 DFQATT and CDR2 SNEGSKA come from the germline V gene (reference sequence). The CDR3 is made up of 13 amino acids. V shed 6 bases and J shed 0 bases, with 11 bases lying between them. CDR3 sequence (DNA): TGCAGTGCGGGGGACAAGCTGAACACTGAAGCTTTCTTT. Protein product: CSAGDKLNTEAFF.

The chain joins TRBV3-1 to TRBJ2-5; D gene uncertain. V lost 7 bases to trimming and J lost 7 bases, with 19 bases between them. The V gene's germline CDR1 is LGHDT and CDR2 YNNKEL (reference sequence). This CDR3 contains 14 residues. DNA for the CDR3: TGTGCCAGCAATAAGGCTGACTTTGAAGGGACCCAGTACTTC. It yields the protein CASNKADFEGTQYF.

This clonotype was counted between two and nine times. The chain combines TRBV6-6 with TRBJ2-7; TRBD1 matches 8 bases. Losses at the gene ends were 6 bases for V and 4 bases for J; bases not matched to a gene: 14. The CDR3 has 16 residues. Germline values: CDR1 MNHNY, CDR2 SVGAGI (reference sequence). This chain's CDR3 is CASSGNTGGRFYEQYF. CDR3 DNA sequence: TGTGCCAGCAGCGGGAATACAGGGGGGCGCTTTTACGAGCAGTACTTC.

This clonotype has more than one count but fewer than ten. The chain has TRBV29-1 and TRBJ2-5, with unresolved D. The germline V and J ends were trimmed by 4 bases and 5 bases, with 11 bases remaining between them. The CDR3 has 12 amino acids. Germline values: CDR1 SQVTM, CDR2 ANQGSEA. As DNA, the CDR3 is TGCAGCGTTGTAACAGTTGGCGAGACCCAGTACTTC. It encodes CSVVTVGETQYF.

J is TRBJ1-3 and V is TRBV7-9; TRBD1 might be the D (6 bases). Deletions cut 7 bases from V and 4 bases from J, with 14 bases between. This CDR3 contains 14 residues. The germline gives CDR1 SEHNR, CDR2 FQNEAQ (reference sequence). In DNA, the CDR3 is TGTGCCAGCACCAATACAGGGCGAGGAAACACCATATATTTT. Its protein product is CASTNTGRGNTIYF. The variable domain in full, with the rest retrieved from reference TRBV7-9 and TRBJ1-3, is DTGVSQNPRHKITKRGQNVTFRCDPISEHNRLYWYRQTLGQGPEFLTYFQNEAQLEKSRLLSDRFSAERPKGSFSTLEIQRTEQGDSAMYLCASTNTGRGNTIYFGEGSWLTVV.

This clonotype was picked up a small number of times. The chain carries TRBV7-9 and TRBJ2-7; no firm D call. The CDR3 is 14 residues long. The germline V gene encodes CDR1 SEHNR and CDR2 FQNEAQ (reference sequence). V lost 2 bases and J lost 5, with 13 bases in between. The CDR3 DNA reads TGTGCCAGCAGCTTAAAGGGTACTTCCCACGAGCAGTACTTC. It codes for CASSLKGTSHEQYF.

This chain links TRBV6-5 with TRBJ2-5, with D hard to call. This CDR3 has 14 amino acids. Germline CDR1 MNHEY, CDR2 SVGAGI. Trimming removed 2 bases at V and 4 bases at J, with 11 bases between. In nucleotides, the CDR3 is TGTGCCAGCAGTTACGGGCAGCTGAGAGAGACCCAGTACTTC. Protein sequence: CASSYGQLRETQYF.

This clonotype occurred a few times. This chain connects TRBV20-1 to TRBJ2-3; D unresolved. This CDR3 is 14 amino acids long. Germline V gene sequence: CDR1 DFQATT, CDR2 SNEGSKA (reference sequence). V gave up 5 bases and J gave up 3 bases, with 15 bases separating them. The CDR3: CSAGPTRRTDTQYF. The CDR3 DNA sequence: TGCAGTGCTGGCCCGACAAGAAGGACAGATACGCAGTATTTT.

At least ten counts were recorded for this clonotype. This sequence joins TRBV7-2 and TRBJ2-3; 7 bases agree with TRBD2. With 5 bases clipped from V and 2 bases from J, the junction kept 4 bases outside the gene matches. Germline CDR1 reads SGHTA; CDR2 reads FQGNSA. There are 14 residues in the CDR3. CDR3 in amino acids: CASSKSGVTDTQYF. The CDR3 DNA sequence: TGTGCCAGCAGCAAGAGCGGGGTCACAGATACGCAGTATTTT. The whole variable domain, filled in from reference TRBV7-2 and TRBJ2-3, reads GAGVSQSPSNKVTEKGKDVELRCDPISGHTALYWYRQSLGQGLEFLIYFQGNSAPDKSGLPSDRFSAERTGGSVSTLTIQRTQQEDSAVYLCASSKSGVTDTQYFGPGTRLTVL.

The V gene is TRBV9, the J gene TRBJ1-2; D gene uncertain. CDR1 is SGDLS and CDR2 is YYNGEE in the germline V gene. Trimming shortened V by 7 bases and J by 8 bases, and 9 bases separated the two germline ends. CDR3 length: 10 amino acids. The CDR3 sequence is CASGSTGYTF. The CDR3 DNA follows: TGTGCCAGCGGATCCACCGGCTACACCTTC.

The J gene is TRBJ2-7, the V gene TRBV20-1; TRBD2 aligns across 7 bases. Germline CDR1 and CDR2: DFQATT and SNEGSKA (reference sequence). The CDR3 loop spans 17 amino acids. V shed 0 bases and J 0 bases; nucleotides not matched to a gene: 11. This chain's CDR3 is CSARDTGSGDPSYEQYF. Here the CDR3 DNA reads TGCAGTGCTAGAGATACTGGAAGCGGGGACCCCTCCTACGAGCAGTACTTC.

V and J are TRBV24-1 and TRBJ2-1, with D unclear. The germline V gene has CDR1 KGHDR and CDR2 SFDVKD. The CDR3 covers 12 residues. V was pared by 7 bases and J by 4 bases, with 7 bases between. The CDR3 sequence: CATRGRYNEQFF. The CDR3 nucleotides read TGTGCCACCAGAGGCAGATACAATGAGCAGTTCTTC.